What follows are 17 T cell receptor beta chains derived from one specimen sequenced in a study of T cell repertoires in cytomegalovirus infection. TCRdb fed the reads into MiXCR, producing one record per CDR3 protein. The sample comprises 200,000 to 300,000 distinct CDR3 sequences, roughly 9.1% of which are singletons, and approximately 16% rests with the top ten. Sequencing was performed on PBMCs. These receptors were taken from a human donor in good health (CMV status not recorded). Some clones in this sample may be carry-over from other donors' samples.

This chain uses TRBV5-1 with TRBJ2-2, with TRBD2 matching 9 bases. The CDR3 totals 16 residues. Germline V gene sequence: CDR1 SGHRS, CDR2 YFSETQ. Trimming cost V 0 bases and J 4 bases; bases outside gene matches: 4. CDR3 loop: CASSLVAGVTTGELFF. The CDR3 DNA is TGCGCCAGCAGCTTGGTAGCGGGAGTTACCACCGGGGAGCTGTTTTTT.

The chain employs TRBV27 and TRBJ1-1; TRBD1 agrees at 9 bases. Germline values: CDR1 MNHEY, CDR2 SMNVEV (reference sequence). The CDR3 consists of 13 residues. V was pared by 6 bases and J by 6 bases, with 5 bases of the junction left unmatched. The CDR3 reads CASRRDRASEAFF. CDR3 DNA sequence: TGTGCCAGCAGGAGGGACAGGGCTTCTGAAGCTTTCTTT.

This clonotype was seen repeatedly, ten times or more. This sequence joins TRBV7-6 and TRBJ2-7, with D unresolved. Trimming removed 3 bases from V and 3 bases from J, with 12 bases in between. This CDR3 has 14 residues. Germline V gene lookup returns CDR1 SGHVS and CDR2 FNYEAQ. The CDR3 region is CASSLGSSNYEQYF. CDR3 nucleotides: TGTGCCAGCAGCTTGGGGTCCTCCAACTACGAGCAGTACTTC.

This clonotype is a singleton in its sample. CDR3 DNA sequence: TGTGCCAGCAGGAACGGGGGGGCAAACGGGGAGCTGTTTTTT. This codes for CASRNGGANGELFF. This chain uses TRBV28 with TRBJ2-2; 8 bases line up with TRBD2. With V trimmed by 6 bases and J by 7 bases, 7 bases remained unmatched. Per the germline V gene, CDR1 is MDHEN and CDR2 is SYDVKM. The length of the CDR3 is 14 residues.

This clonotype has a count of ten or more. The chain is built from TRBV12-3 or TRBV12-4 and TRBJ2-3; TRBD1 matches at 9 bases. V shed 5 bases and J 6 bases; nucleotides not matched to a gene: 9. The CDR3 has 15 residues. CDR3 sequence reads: CASSPRDRVVDTQYF. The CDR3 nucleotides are TGTGCCAGCAGTCCGCGGGACAGGGTGGTGGATACGCAGTATTTT.

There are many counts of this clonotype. CDR3 coding DNA: TGTGCCAGTAGGGGACAGGGTACTCAGCCCCAGCATTTT. Residues: CASRGQGTQPQHF. The V gene is TRBV19, the J gene TRBJ1-5; the match to TRBD1 covers 9 bases. J lost 6 bases, V lost 6 bases, and 3 bases had no gene match. The CDR3 loop spans 13 amino acids. Germline-derived CDR1 and CDR2 are LNHDA and SQIVND (reference sequence).

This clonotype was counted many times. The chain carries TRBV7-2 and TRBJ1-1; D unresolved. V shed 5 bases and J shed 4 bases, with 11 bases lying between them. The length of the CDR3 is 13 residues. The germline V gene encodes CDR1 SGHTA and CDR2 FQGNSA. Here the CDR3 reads CASSRIEGTEAFF. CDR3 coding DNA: TGTGCCAGCAGCCGCATTGAGGGCACTGAAGCTTTCTTT.

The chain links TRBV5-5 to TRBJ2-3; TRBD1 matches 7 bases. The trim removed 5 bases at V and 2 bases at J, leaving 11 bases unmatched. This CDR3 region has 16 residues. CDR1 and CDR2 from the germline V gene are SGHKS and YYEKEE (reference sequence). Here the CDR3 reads CASRSTPRGTTDTQYF. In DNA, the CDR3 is TGTGCCAGCAGATCTACCCCCAGGGGGACCACAGATACGCAGTATTTT. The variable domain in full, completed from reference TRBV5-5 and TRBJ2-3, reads DAGVTQSPTHLIKTRGQQVTLRCSPISGHKSVSWYQQVLGQGPQFIFQYYEKEERGRGNFPDRFSARQFPNYSSELNVNALLLGDSALYLCASRSTPRGTTDTQYFGPGTRLTVL.

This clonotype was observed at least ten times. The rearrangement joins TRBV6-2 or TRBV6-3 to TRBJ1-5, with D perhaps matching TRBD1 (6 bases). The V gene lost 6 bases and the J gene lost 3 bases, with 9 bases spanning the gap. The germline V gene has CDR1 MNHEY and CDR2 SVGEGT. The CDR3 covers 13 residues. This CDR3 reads CASRQGYNQPQHF. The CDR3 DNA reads TGTGCCAGCAGACAGGGATACAATCAGCCCCAGCATTTT.

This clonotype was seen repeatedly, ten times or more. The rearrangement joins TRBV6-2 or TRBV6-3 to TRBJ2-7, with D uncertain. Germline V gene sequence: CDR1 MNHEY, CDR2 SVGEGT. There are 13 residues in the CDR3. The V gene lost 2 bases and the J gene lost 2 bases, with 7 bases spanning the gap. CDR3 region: CASSYGQTYEQYF. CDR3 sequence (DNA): TGTGCCAGCAGTTACGGGCAGACCTACGAGCAGTACTTC.

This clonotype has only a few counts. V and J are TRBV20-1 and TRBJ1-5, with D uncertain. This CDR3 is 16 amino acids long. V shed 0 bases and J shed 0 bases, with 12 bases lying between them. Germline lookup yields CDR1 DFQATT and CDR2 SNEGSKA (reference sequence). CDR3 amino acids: CSARDHGSYSNQPQHF. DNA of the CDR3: TGCAGTGCTAGAGATCACGGCAGCTATAGCAATCAGCCCCAGCATTTT.

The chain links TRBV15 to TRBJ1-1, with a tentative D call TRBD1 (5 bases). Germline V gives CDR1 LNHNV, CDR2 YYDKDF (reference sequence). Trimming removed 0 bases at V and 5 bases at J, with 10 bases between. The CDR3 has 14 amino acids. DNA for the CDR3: TGTGCCACCAGCAGAGACAGGGAGGGGACTGAAGCTTTCTTT. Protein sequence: CATSRDREGTEAFF.

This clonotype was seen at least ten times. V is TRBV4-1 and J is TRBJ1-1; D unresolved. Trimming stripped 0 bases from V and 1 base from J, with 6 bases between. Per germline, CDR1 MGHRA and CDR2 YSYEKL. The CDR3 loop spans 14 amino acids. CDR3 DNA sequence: TGCGCCAGCAGCCAAGAGGGTGCGAACACTGAAGCTTTCTTT. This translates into CASSQEGANTEAFF.

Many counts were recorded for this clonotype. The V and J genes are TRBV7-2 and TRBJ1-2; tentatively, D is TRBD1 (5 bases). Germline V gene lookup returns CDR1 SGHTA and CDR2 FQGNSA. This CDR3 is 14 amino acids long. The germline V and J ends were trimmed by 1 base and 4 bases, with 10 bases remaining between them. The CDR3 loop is CASSLGGGSYGYTF. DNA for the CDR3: TGTGCCAGCAGCTTAGGGGGCGGCAGCTATGGCTACACCTTC.

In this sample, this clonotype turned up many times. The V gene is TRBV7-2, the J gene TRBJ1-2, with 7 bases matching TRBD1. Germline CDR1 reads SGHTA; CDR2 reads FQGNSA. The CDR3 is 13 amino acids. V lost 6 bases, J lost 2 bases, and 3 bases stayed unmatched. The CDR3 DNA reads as TGTGCCAGCAGGTCGACAGGGAACTATGGCTACACCTTC. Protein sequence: CASRSTGNYGYTF.

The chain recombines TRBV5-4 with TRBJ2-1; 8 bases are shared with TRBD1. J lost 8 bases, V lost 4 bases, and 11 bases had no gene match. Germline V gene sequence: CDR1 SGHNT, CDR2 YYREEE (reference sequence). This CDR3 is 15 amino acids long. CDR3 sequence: CASSPGTGARDEQFF. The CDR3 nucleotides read TGTGCCAGCAGCCCCGGGACAGGAGCCCGAGATGAGCAGTTCTTC.

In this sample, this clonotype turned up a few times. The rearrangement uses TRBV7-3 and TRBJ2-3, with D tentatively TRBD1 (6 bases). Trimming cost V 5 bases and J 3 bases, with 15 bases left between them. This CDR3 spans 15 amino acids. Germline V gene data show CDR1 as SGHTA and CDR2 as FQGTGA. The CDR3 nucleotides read TGTGCCAGCAGCGTAGGGGGTGGCAGAACAGATACGCAGTATTTT. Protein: CASSVGGGRTDTQYF.